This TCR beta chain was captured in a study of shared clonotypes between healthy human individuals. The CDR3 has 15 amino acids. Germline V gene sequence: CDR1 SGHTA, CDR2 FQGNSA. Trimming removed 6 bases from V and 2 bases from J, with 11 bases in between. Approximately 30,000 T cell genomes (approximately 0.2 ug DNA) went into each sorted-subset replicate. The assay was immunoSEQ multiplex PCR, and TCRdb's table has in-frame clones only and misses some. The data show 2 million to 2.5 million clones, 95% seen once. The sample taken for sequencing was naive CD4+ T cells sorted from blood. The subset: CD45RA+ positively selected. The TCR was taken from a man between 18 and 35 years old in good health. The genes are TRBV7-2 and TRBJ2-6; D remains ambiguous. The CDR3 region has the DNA TGTGCCAGCAGTTTATTCTCCGCTGGGGCCAACGTCCTGACTTTC. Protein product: CASSLFSAGANVLTF.